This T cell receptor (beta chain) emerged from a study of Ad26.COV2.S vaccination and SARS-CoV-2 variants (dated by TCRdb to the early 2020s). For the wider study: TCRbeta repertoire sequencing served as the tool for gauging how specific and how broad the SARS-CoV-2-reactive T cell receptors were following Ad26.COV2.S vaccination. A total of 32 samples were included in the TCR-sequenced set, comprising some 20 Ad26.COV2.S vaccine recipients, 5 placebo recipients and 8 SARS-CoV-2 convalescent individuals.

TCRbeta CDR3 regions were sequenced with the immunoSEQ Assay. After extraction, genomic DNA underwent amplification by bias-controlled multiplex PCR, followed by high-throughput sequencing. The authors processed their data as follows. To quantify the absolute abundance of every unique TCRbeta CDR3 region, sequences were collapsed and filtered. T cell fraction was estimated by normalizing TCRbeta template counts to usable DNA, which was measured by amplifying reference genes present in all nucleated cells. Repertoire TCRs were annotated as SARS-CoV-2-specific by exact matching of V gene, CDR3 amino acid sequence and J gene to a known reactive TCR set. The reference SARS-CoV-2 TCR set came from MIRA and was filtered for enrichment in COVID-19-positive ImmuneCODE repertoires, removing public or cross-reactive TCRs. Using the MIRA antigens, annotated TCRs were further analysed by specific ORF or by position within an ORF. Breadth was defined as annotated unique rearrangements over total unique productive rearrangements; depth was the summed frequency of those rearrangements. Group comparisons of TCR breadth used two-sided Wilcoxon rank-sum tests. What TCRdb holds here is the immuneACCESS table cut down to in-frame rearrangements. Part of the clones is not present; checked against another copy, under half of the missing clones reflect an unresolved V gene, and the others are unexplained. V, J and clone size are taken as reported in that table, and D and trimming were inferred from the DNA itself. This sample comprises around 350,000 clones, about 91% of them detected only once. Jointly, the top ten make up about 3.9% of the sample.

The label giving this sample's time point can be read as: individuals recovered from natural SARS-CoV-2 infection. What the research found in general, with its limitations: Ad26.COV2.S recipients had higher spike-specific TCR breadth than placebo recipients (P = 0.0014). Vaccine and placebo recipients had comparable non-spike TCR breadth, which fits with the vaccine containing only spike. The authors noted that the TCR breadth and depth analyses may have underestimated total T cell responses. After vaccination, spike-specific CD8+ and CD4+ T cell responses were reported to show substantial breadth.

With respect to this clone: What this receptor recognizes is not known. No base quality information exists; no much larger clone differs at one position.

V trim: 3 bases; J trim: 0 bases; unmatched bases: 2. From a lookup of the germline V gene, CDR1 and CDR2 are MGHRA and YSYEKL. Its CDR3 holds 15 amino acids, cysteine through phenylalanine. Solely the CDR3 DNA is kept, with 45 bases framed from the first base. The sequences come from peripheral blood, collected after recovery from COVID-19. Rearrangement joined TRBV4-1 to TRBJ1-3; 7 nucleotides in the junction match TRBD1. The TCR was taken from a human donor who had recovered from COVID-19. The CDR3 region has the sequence CASSHRQGSGNTIYF. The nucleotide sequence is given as TGCGCCAGCAGCCACCGACAGGGCTCTGGAAACACCATATATTTT.